The sequence of this TCR beta chain was determined in a study of T-cell memory formation after mild COVID-19. About the research overall: Largely donor-specific TCR clusters were found.

A note on this clonotype: Its antigen is as yet unknown.

General study findings and limits: CD4+ contracting clones were found mainly in CM and EM, and CD8+ ones in EMRA.

MiXCR, applied by TCRdb to the 5' RACE reads, yields one record per CDR3 protein. Of some 250,000 distinct CDR3 sequences in the sample, about a sixth are singletons; the top ten hold about 23%. The germline gives CDR1 SGHVS, CDR2 FNYEAQ. V lost 0 bases and J lost 6; bases outside the gene matches: 4. The CDR3 length is 14 residues. The chain employs TRBV7-6 and TRBJ1-2, with TRBD1 matching over 7 bases. This TCR derives from a man younger than 30 who had mild COVID-19 (a few samples of this study predate the infection). Cell type and time point are not known. Sample: PBMCs or a T cell subset sorted from them (not recorded which). CDR3 sequence: CASSLARTGDGYTF. The CDR3 DNA follows: TGTGCCAGCAGCTTAGCGCGGACAGGAGATGGCTACACCTTC.